The rows below give T cell receptor beta chains drawn from one sample of a study of identical twins. Via MiXCR, TCRdb re-called the 5' RACE reads, giving one row per CDR3 protein. The table has around 530,000 distinct CDR3 sequences, about 16% seen once. These records were also assigned to another study, of yellow fever vaccine responses in identical twins.

Sequenced input: CD4+ T cells sorted from blood. The source of these receptors is a young woman in good health. Each CDR3 is given with its conserved first and last residue. D genes are given only for firm matches. Not all rows give a size; the values are once, few, many and, for expanded clones, a class.

abundance,d_gene,v_gene,j_gene,CDR3aa,CDR3nt
-,TRBD2,TRBV20-1,TRBJ2-1,CSAPLAGDPLWGNEQFF,TGCAGTGCTCCCCTTGCGGGGGACCCGTTGTGGGGGAATGAGCAGTTCTTC
-,-,TRBV9,TRBJ2-1,CASLPRTALYNEQFF,TGTGCCAGCCTACCCCGGACAGCCCTATACAATGAGCAGTTCTTC
few,-,TRBV4-1,TRBJ1-6,CASSQENGLVGSPLHF,TGCGCCAGCAGCCAAGAAAATGGCCTTGTGGGTTCACCCCTCCACTTT
few,-,TRBV12-3/TRBV12-4,TRBJ1-1,CASSLKKNTEAFF,TGTGCCAGCAGTTTAAAAAAGAACACTGAAGCTTTCTTT
few,-,TRBV4-2,TRBJ2-1,CASSPANGRGAYNEQFF,TGTGCCAGCAGCCCCGCTAACGGCCGGGGGGCGTACAATGAGCAGTTCTTC
-,-,TRBV7-6,TRBJ2-2,CASSLGWTGELFF,TGTGCCAGCAGCTTAGGGTGGACCGGGGAGCTGTTTTTT
-,TRBD2,TRBV29-1,TRBJ2-1,CSVVLAGRIGYNEQFF,TGCAGCGTTGTACTAGCGGGACGCATAGGGTACAATGAGCAGTTCTTC
few,TRBD2,TRBV24-1,TRBJ2-2,CATSLAGANTGELFF,TGTGCCACCAGCCTAGCGGGAGCGAACACCGGGGAGCTGTTTTTT
few,-,TRBV29-1,TRBJ2-5,CSVVDLRGGETQYF,TGCAGCGTTGTGGATTTGAGGGGCGGAGAGACCCAGTACTTC
few,-,TRBV12-3/TRBV12-4,TRBJ2-4,CASSNRRAKNIQYF,TGTGCCAGCAGCAACAGGAGAGCCAAAAACATTCAGTACTTC
few,-,TRBV24-1,TRBJ2-2,CATSGTSPNTGELFF,TGTGCCACCAGTGGAACTAGCCCGAACACCGGGGAGCTGTTTTTT
many,-,TRBV28,TRBJ1-2,CASSNYGYTF,TGTGCCAGCAGCAACTATGGCTACACCTTC
-,TRBD2,TRBV20-1,TRBJ2-1,CSARSGNEQFF,TGCAGTGCCCGTAGCGGGAATGAGCAGTTCTTC
-,TRBD2,TRBV20-1,TRBJ2-1,CSAREGGFSYSYNEQFF,TGCAGTGCTAGGGAGGGAGGGTTTTCATACTCCTACAATGAGCAGTTCTTC
-,-,TRBV7-9,TRBJ2-6,CASSLLGFSGANVLTF,TGTGCCAGCAGCCTCCTCGGGTTCTCTGGGGCCAACGTCCTGACTTTC
-,-,TRBV5-1,TRBJ1-4,CASSSGRSTNEKLFF,TGCGCCAGCAGCTCTGGACGGTCAACTAATGAAAAACTGTTTTTT
-,TRBD1,TRBV3-1,TRBJ1-1,CASSQRDRGLSEAFF,TGTGCCAGCAGCCAAAGGGACAGGGGTTTAAGTGAAGCTTTCTTT
few,-,TRBV7-6,TRBJ2-2,CASSSIGVTGELFF,TGTGCCAGCAGCTCCATAGGGGTCACCGGGGAGCTGTTTTTT
few,TRBD1,TRBV10-3,TRBJ2-2,CATRVSGTGDTGELFF,TGTGCCACCAGAGTTTCCGGGACAGGGGACACCGGGGAGCTGTTTTTT
many,TRBD2,TRBV20-1,TRBJ2-1,CSAPPGLAAYNEQFF,TGCAGTGCTCCGCCTGGACTAGCCGCGTACAATGAGCAGTTCTTC
-,TRBD1,TRBV9,TRBJ2-1,CASSVQVRGPYNEQFF,TGTGCCAGCAGCGTACAGGTTAGGGGGCCCTACAATGAGCAGTTCTTC
many,-,TRBV24-1,TRBJ2-2,CATRQGRTGELFF,TGTGCCACCAGGCAGGGAAGAACCGGGGAGCTGTTTTTT
-,-,TRBV12-3/TRBV12-4,TRBJ2-5,CASSRNTGEGQETQYF,TGTGCCAGCAGCCGCAACACAGGGGAGGGCCAAGAGACCCAGTACTTC
many,-,TRBV27,TRBJ1-5,CASSLLGQAGNQPQHF,TGTGCCAGCAGTTTATTGGGCCAGGCGGGCAATCAGCCCCAGCATTTT
-,-,TRBV7-8,TRBJ1-5,CASTTRAPDQPQHF,TGTGCCAGCACCACAAGGGCTCCCGATCAGCCCCAGCATTTT
-,-,TRBV12-3/TRBV12-4,TRBJ2-5,CASSLGTLPYF,TGTGCCAGCAGTCTAGGGACTCTCCCGTACTTC
-,TRBD1,TRBV4-1,TRBJ1-5,CASSQEGAGTGINQPQHF,TGCGCCAGCAGCCAAGAGGGCGCCGGGACAGGGATCAATCAGCCCCAGCATTTT
few,TRBD1,TRBV2,TRBJ2-2,CASRDRGRTGELFF,TGTGCCAGCAGAGACAGGGGGCGGACCGGGGAGCTGTTTTTT
-,-,TRBV20-1,TRBJ2-5,CSAVGKETQYF,TGCAGTGCTGTGGGGAAAGAGACCCAGTACTTC
few,-,TRBV10-3,TRBJ1-6,CAISEVKNSPLHF,TGTGCCATCAGTGAAGTTAAGAATTCACCCCTCCACTTT
-,-,TRBV7-9,TRBJ2-1,CASSVTYDNEQFF,TGTGCCAGCAGCGTTACATACGACAATGAGCAGTTCTTC
-,-,TRBV28,TRBJ2-3,CASSLLSSGTDTQYF,TGTGCCAGCAGTTTGCTGAGTAGCGGCACAGATACGCAGTATTTT
few,-,TRBV11-2,TRBJ2-3,CASSPRGVFLDTQYF,TGTGCCAGCAGCCCAAGGGGAGTATTCCTAGATACGCAGTATTTT
-,-,TRBV9,TRBJ1-1,CASSVGTGEMNTEAFF,TGTGCCAGCAGCGTAGGTACAGGCGAGATGAACACTGAAGCTTTCTTT
-,-,TRBV29-1,TRBJ1-3,CSVEIVNTIYF,TGCAGCGTTGAAATTGTAAACACCATATATTTT
-,-,TRBV6-2/TRBV6-3,TRBJ2-7,CASNPPGFANYEQYF,TGTGCCAGCAACCCCCCAGGGTTTGCGAACTACGAGCAGTACTTC
-,TRBD1,TRBV7-8,TRBJ1-1,CASSLRQGGTRGTEAFF,TGTGCCAGCAGCTTACGGCAGGGGGGCACCAGAGGGACTGAAGCTTTCTTT
few,-,TRBV12-3/TRBV12-4,TRBJ1-2,CASSGRAGTVNYGYTF,TGTGCCAGCAGTGGGCGGGCGGGGACGGTTAACTATGGCTACACCTTC
few,-,TRBV12-3/TRBV12-4,TRBJ2-1,CASSLDWDSSYNEQFF,TGTGCCAGCAGTTTGGATTGGGATAGCTCCTACAATGAGCAGTTCTTC
few,TRBD1,TRBV29-1,TRBJ2-3,CSVEWQGEGFGTDTQYF,TGCAGCGTTGAATGGCAGGGGGAAGGGTTCGGCACAGATACGCAGTATTTT
-,TRBD1,TRBV5-6,TRBJ1-6,CASSPRTGLFSPLHF,TGTGCCAGCAGCCCCAGGACAGGGCTGTTTTCACCCCTCCACTTT
few,-,TRBV5-1,TRBJ2-5,CASSLREIGETQYF,TGCGCCAGCAGCTTGCGGGAGATCGGGGAGACCCAGTACTTC
-,TRBD2,TRBV5-1,TRBJ2-1,CASSGRDYDSYNEQFF,TGCGCCAGCAGCGGACGGGACTACGACTCCTACAATGAGCAGTTCTTC
few,TRBD2,TRBV7-9,TRBJ2-7,CASSLAASGRTYEQYF,TGTGCCAGCAGCTTAGCGGCTAGCGGGAGGACCTACGAGCAGTACTTC
-,TRBD1,TRBV20-1,TRBJ2-3,CSAREWDRRTDTQYF,TGCAGTGCTAGAGAGTGGGACAGGCGCACAGATACGCAGTATTTT
-,TRBD1,TRBV11-1,TRBJ2-3,CASSPHRDRQTGLRDTQYF,TGTGCCAGCAGCCCCCACCGGGACAGACAAACCGGTTTAAGGGATACGCAGTATTTT
few,TRBD1,TRBV15,TRBJ2-4,CATSPRTGALAKNIQYF,TGTGCCACCAGCCCAAGGACAGGGGCCCTAGCCAAAAACATTCAGTACTTC
few,-,TRBV12-3/TRBV12-4,TRBJ2-1,CASSPRQLREQFF,TGTGCCAGCAGCCCCCGACAGTTGCGGGAGCAGTTCTTC
few,-,TRBV27,TRBJ2-1,CASGDAGANLYNEQFF,TGTGCCAGCGGGGACGCAGGGGCGAACCTTTACAATGAGCAGTTCTTC